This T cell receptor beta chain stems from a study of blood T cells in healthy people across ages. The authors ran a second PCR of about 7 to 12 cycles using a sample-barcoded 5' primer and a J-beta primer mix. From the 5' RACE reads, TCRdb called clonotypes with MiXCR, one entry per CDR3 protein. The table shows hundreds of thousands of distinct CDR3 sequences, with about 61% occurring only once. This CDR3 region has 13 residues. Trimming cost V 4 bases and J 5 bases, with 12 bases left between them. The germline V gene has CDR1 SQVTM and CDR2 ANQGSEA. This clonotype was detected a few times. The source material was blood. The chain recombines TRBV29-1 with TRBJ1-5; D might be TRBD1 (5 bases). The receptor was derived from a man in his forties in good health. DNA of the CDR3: TGCAGCGTTGGGGGGGGGTTAGATCAGCCCCAGCATTTT. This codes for CSVGGGLDQPQHF.